This TCR beta chain originates from a study of shared clonotypes between healthy human individuals. Generated by immunoSEQ multiplex PCR, the TCRdb table keeps only in-frame clones and is missing some. Of 300,000 to 400,000 clones in the sample, less than 75% are singletons; the top ten hold roughly a tenth. This clonotype was obtained from a man aged 25 to 40 in good health. The material sequenced was memory CD4+ T cells sorted from blood. Subset indicated: CD45RA-negative fraction.

CDR3 sequence: CASQAPINYGYTF. CDR3 in DNA: TGTGCCAGCCAAGCGCCGATTAACTATGGCTACACCTTC. The chain links TRBV28 to TRBJ1-2, with D uncertain. Germline V gene lookup returns CDR1 MDHEN and CDR2 SYDVKM. This CDR3 comprises 13 residues. Trimming removed 8 bases at V and 1 base at J, with 11 bases between.